A selection of T cell receptor beta chains follows, all from one sample in a study of early T cells in non-severe SARS-CoV-2 infection. One entry per CDR3 protein results from TCRdb running MiXCR on the 5' RACE reads. The repertoire has some 64,000 distinct CDR3 sequences, 9% to 10% of them found once; the top ten carry 15% to 19%. The source material was whole blood, sampled at baseline. The receptors come from an adult who was a healthcare worker with PCR-confirmed SARS-CoV-2 infection or an uninfected control (not recorded which). The CDR3 runs from the conserved cysteine through the conserved F or W. D genes are given only for firm matches. Size is omitted from some rows. Given values are once, few, many or a class for expanded clones.

CDR3 DNA,CDR3 protein,V gene,J gene,D gene,clone size,CDR3 length
TGCAGCGGGGGCCTGGGAGGCGTGGATACGCAGTATTTT,CSGGLGGVDTQYF,TRBV29-1,TRBJ2-3,.,.,13
TGTGCCACCCAGACAGGGAGCTCCTATAATTCACCCCTCCACTTT,CATQTGSSYNSPLHF,TRBV28,TRBJ1-6,TRBD1,few,15
TGTGCCAGCAGTTTTTCCCTAGCGGGAGTCTACGAGCAGTACTTC,CASSFSLAGVYEQYF,TRBV12-3/TRBV12-4,TRBJ2-7,TRBD2,few,15
TGCAGTGCTATTCTCCGAGTTAATTCGGCTAGCGCAACCAACACCGGGGAGCTGTTTTTT,CSAILRVNSASATNTGELFF,TRBV20-1,TRBJ2-2,.,few,20
TGCGCCAGCAGCCGAGAAGCGGGAGGCGCCTACAATGAGCAGTTCTTC,CASSREAGGAYNEQFF,TRBV4-3,TRBJ2-1,TRBD2,many,16
TGCAGCGTTGAACCGGAGGGGAGCTCCTACGAGCAGTACTTC,CSVEPEGSSYEQYF,TRBV29-1,TRBJ2-7,.,.,14
TGCAGCGTTGCTGCAGGGAACTATGGCTACACCTTC,CSVAAGNYGYTF,TRBV29-1,TRBJ1-2,.,.,12
TGCGCCAGCAGCCAAGAAATGGGACAGCAAGATACGCAGTATTTT,CASSQEMGQQDTQYF,TRBV4-3,TRBJ2-3,TRBD1,.,15
TGTGCCAGCAGTGATAGCGGGAGGAAGGCCGGGGAGCTGTTTTTT,CASSDSGRKAGELFF,TRBV28,TRBJ2-2,TRBD2,many,15
TGTGCCAGCAGTTTATGCGTTATGGGGGAGGGCCGTGGTTCCGTATCATACGAGCAGTACTTC,CASSLCVMGEGRGSVSYEQYF,TRBV28,TRBJ2-7,TRBD2,.,21
TGTGCCAGCAGAAGTCCAGATACGCAGTATTTT,CASRSPDTQYF,TRBV6-5,TRBJ2-3,.,few,11
TGCGCCAGCAGCCTAGGACTAGCGGGCCTCACGGGGGAGCAGTACTTC,CASSLGLAGLTGEQYF,TRBV5-1,TRBJ2-7,TRBD2,.,16
TGTGCCAGCAGCCGGGACAGGGCGACCTACGAGCAGTACTTC,CASSRDRATYEQYF,TRBV7-2,TRBJ2-7,TRBD1,few,14